Listed below are T cell receptor beta chains from one sample, sequenced in a study of cytomegalovirus exposure and HLA in healthy donors. This table comes from immunoSEQ multiplex PCR, and its TCRdb copy is limited to in-frame clones, with some not included. The table lists some 130,000 clones, around 63% of them singletons. Material: PBMCs. These receptors came from a human donor in good health. The CDR3 runs from the conserved cysteine through the conserved F or W. The order of the fields is clone size, V gene, CDR3 length, D gene, J gene, CDR3 DNA, CDR3 protein. A D gene is named only where the DNA matches it firmly. A row's size may be missing; if present it is once, few, many or a size class.

size: -
V: TRBV6-5
length: 15
D: TRBD2
J: TRBJ2-1
DNA: TGTGCCAGCAGTCTCGGGAGGGCCCCCTACAATGAGCAGTTCTTC
CDR3: CASSLGRAPYNEQFF

size: few
V: TRBV7-2
length: 19
D: -
J: TRBJ1-5
DNA: TGTGCCAGCAGCAATGCCCCGACACAGGTGACCATTCTCAATCAGCCCCAGCATTTT
CDR3: CASSNAPTQVTILNQPQHF

size: -
V: TRBV19
length: 14
D: -
J: TRBJ1-5
DNA: TGTGCCAGTAGTATCGGGGACACCGCCCGACCCCAGCATTTT
CDR3: CASSIGDTARPQHF

size: few
V: TRBV28
length: 16
D: -
J: TRBJ2-7
DNA: TGTGCCAGCAGTTTAAGGTGGACAGACAGCTCCTACGAGCAGTACTTC
CDR3: CASSLRWTDSSYEQYF

size: -
V: TRBV27
length: 14
D: -
J: TRBJ2-6
DNA: TGTGCCAGCAGTCGCTACTCTGGGGCCAACGTCCTGACTTTC
CDR3: CASSRYSGANVLTF

size: -
V: TRBV4-1
length: 14
D: TRBD1
J: TRBJ1-4
DNA: TGCGCCAGCAGCCTTGGACAGGGTGGAGAAAAACTGTTTTTT
CDR3: CASSLGQGGEKLFF

size: -
V: TRBV6-5
length: 14
D: TRBD1
J: TRBJ1-2
DNA: TGTGCCAGCAGTTACGCGACAGGGAGCTATGGCTACACCTTC
CDR3: CASSYATGSYGYTF

size: few
V: TRBV27
length: 13
D: -
J: TRBJ2-1
DNA: TGTGCCAGCAGTTTGGCTAGCAAGAATGAGCAGTTCTTC
CDR3: CASSLASKNEQFF

size: -
V: TRBV19
length: 15
D: TRBD1
J: TRBJ2-6
DNA: TGTGCCAGTAGTAGGACAGGGTTTGGGGCCAACGTCCTGACTTTC
CDR3: CASSRTGFGANVLTF

size: few
V: TRBV11-3
length: 13
D: -
J: TRBJ2-7
DNA: TGTGCCAGCAGCGGCGGCAGGGTGGGCGAGCAGTACTTC
CDR3: CASSGGRVGEQYF

size: -
V: TRBV9
length: 13
D: TRBD1
J: TRBJ2-7
DNA: TGTGCCAGCTCGGGACAGGGGGACTACGAGCAGTACTTC
CDR3: CASSGQGDYEQYF

size: -
V: TRBV27
length: 14
D: -
J: TRBJ2-7
DNA: TGTGCCAGCAGTTTATTCCCGGGTCCCTACGAGCAGTACTTC
CDR3: CASSLFPGPYEQYF

size: -
V: TRBV27
length: 16
D: -
J: TRBJ2-1
DNA: TGTGCCAGCAGTTTTCTCTTCCGGGATCCCTACAATGAGCAGTTCTTC
CDR3: CASSFLFRDPYNEQFF

size: -
V: TRBV6-1
length: 14
D: -
J: TRBJ1-2
DNA: TGTGCCAGCAGTTCCCTTTCCCCGGAGGGCGGCTACACCTTC
CDR3: CASSSLSPEGGYTF

size: few
V: TRBV19
length: 19
D: -
J: TRBJ2-7
DNA: TGTGCCAGTAGTCCCGTAATAGTCGGGATCCCCGCAAGCTCCTACGAGCAGTACTTC
CDR3: CASSPVIVGIPASSYEQYF

size: -
V: TRBV27
length: 12
D: -
J: TRBJ2-2
DNA: TGTGCCAGCAGCCTACTCACCGGGGAGCTGTTTTTT
CDR3: CASSLLTGELFF

size: -
V: TRBV2
length: 15
D: TRBD2
J: TRBJ2-3
DNA: TGTGCCAGCAGTGAAGGTCTAGCGGGAGCAGATACGCAGTATTTT
CDR3: CASSEGLAGADTQYF

size: -
V: TRBV19
length: 16
D: TRBD2
J: TRBJ2-7
DNA: TGTGCCAGTAGTGGCGGGACTAGCGGGAGACCCTACGAGCAGTACTTC
CDR3: CASSGGTSGRPYEQYF

size: few
V: TRBV2
length: 15
D: TRBD2
J: TRBJ2-1
DNA: TGTGCCAGCAGTGAGGAGGGGACTAGCGGGTCAAAGCAGTTCTTC
CDR3: CASSEEGTSGSKQFF

size: -
V: TRBV10-3
length: 15
D: TRBD2
J: TRBJ2-7
DNA: TGTGCCATCAGGCCTAGCGGGAACCAAGGTTACGAGCAGTACTTC
CDR3: CAIRPSGNQGYEQYF

size: few
V: TRBV2
length: 14
D: TRBD2
J: TRBJ2-7
DNA: TGTGCCAGCACCGCCATAGCGGGAGGCTACGAGCAGTACTTC
CDR3: CASTAIAGGYEQYF

size: -
V: TRBV5-1
length: 16
D: TRBD1
J: TRBJ1-5
DNA: TGCGCCAGCAGTCCTGGGACAGGGGATGGTAATCAGCCCCAGCATTTT
CDR3: CASSPGTGDGNQPQHF

size: -
V: TRBV9
length: 15
D: -
J: TRBJ2-7
DNA: TGTGCCAGCAGCGTTGGCCCTGGACAATTCTACGAGCAGTACTTC
CDR3: CASSVGPGQFYEQYF

size: -
V: TRBV15
length: 16
D: TRBD2
J: TRBJ2-2
DNA: TGTGCCACCAGCAGAGAGTTGTGGGAGGGCGTCGGGGAGCTGTTTTTT
CDR3: CATSRELWEGVGELFF

size: few
V: TRBV28
length: 15
D: TRBD1
J: TRBJ1-2
DNA: TGTGCCAGCAGTTCCGGAGGGGGCAGCGGCTATGGCTACACCTTC
CDR3: CASSSGGGSGYGYTF

size: -
V: TRBV5-6
length: 15
D: -
J: TRBJ2-5
DNA: TGTGCCAGCAGTACATGGCCGGGGTCCCAAGAGACCCAGTACTTC
CDR3: CASSTWPGSQETQYF

size: -
V: TRBV7-2
length: 16
D: TRBD2
J: TRBJ2-3
DNA: TGTGCCAGCAGCTTAGCGGTTAGCGGGAGCACAGATACGCAGTATTTT
CDR3: CASSLAVSGSTDTQYF

size: -
V: TRBV19
length: 12
D: -
J: TRBJ2-5
DNA: TGTGCCAGTAGTCCAGGGAGGGAGACCCAGTACTTC
CDR3: CASSPGRETQYF

size: few
V: TRBV5-1
length: 14
D: -
J: TRBJ1-4
DNA: TGCGCCAGCAGCGCGGGAAGGCTTAATGAAAAACTGTTTTTT
CDR3: CASSAGRLNEKLFF

size: -
V: TRBV19
length: 13
D: TRBD2
J: TRBJ2-7
DNA: TGTGCCAGTAGTGAGGGACTAGCGGCAGAGGTGTACTTC
CDR3: CASSEGLAAEVYF

size: -
V: TRBV15
length: 19
D: TRBD2
J: TRBJ2-7
DNA: TGTGCCACCAGCAGATCCCCCTCGGGACTAGCGGGAGCTCCCTACGAGCAGTACTTC
CDR3: CATSRSPSGLAGAPYEQYF

size: -
V: TRBV5-1
length: 14
D: -
J: TRBJ2-7
DNA: TGCGCCAGCAGCGGCGGGACTTTCCCTTACGAGCAGTACTTC
CDR3: CASSGGTFPYEQYF

size: -
V: TRBV18
length: 14
D: TRBD1
J: TRBJ1-3
DNA: TGTGCCAGCTCAAGGACAGGGCTTGGAAACGCCATATATTTT
CDR3: CASSRTGLGNAIYF

size: -
V: TRBV6-1
length: 12
D: -
J: TRBJ2-7
DNA: TGTGCCAGCAATACCGGAGGGCGAGGAGAGTACTTC
CDR3: CASNTGGRGEYF

size: -
V: TRBV5-4
length: 16
D: TRBD2
J: TRBJ2-2
DNA: TGTGCCAGCACCCGGCCGCTAGCGGGAGACACCGGGGAGCTGTTTTTT
CDR3: CASTRPLAGDTGELFF

size: -
V: TRBV28
length: 15
D: TRBD2
J: TRBJ2-5
DNA: TGTGCCAGCAGTTTAGCTCTAGCGGGAGTTCAGACCCAGTACTTC
CDR3: CASSLALAGVQTQYF

size: few
V: TRBV27
length: 13
D: TRBD1
J: TRBJ2-5
DNA: TGTGCCAGCAGTTTAGGCAGGGGGCAGACCCAGTACTTC
CDR3: CASSLGRGQTQYF

size: -
V: TRBV7-9
length: 11
D: -
J: TRBJ2-3
DNA: TGTGCCAGCAGCCGTTCAGATACGCAGTATTTT
CDR3: CASSRSDTQYF

size: few
V: TRBV5-8
length: 15
D: -
J: TRBJ2-7
DNA: TGTGCCAGCAGCTCCGAAGTCAGTTACTCCTACGAGCAGTACTTC
CDR3: CASSSEVSYSYEQYF

size: -
V: TRBV9
length: 13
D: TRBD2
J: TRBJ2-1
DNA: TGTGCCAGCACCCGGGGGAGGGACAATGAGCAGTTCTTC
CDR3: CASTRGRDNEQFF

size: few
V: TRBV6-1
length: 14
D: -
J: TRBJ2-2
DNA: TGTGCCAGCAGTGAAGCCAGGGCTACCGGGGAGCTGTTTTTT
CDR3: CASSEARATGELFF

size: once
V: TRBV7-2
length: 13
D: -
J: TRBJ2-5
DNA: TGTGCCAGCCATGATAGGAGCGAAGAGACCCAGTACTTC
CDR3: CASHDRSEETQYF

size: -
V: TRBV7-3
length: 15
D: TRBD2
J: TRBJ2-5
DNA: TGTGCCAGCAGCCCCGGGAGGGCCTGGGAAGAGACCCAGTACTTC
CDR3: CASSPGRAWEETQYF

size: -
V: TRBV7-2
length: 14
D: -
J: TRBJ2-3
DNA: TGTGCCAGCAGCGCCTCCAGGGTTACAGATACGCAGTATTTT
CDR3: CASSASRVTDTQYF

size: once
V: TRBV6-1
length: 15
D: -
J: TRBJ2-1
DNA: TGTGCCAGCAGTGTCGGTCCCCTCTCCTACAATGAGCAGTTCTTC
CDR3: CASSVGPLSYNEQFF

size: -
V: TRBV6-5
length: 15
D: -
J: TRBJ2-7
DNA: TGTGCCAGCAGTTACTCGCAGGGGTCCTCCTACGAGCAGTACTTC
CDR3: CASSYSQGSSYEQYF

size: -
V: TRBV28
length: 17
D: -
J: TRBJ1-2
DNA: TGTGCCAGCAGTTTAAGATCTTGGGCCAGGGGACGGGAAGGCTACACCTTC
CDR3: CASSLRSWARGREGYTF

size: few
V: TRBV9
length: 15
D: -
J: TRBJ1-1
DNA: TGTGCCAGCAGCCCATACGACAGAGTGAACACTGAAGCTTTCTTT
CDR3: CASSPYDRVNTEAFF

size: -
V: TRBV13
length: 14
D: TRBD1
J: TRBJ2-5
DNA: TGTGCCAGCAGCAAAGGACAGGGACAAGAGACCCAGTACTTC
CDR3: CASSKGQGQETQYF

size: many
V: TRBV19
length: 16
D: -
J: TRBJ2-3
DNA: TGTGCCAGTAGTATAGGAGTCCCCGAGGGCACGGATACGCAGTATTTT
CDR3: CASSIGVPEGTDTQYF

size: -
V: TRBV11-3
length: 15
D: -
J: TRBJ1-3
DNA: TGTGCCAGCAGCTTGGAGGGGCGGGCCGTGGACACCATATATTTT
CDR3: CASSLEGRAVDTIYF